This TCR beta chain came from a study of T cell responses to AZD1222 COVID-19 vaccine. Measured with immunoSEQ multiplex PCR; TCRdb has only the in-frame clones, and not every one. The sample lists about 99,000 clones; 88% were seen once. This clonotype was sampled from an adult in good health. Sequencing was performed on peripheral blood, taken on day 0 of AZD1222 vaccination.

CDR3 protein: CASSGKMGFYEQYF. The CDR3 region has the DNA TGTGCCAGTAGTGGGAAAATGGGGTTCTACGAGCAGTACTTC. This chain joins TRBV19 and TRBJ2-7, with no clear D. CDR3 size: 14 residues. CDR1 is LNHDA, CDR2 SQIVND, per germline (reference sequence). The germline V and J ends were trimmed by 5 bases and 3 bases, with 14 bases remaining between them.